Shown below are 27 T cell receptor beta chains from a single sample sequenced in a study of blood T cells in healthy people across ages. Sample-barcoded 5' priming and a J-beta primer mix drove a second PCR of about 6 to 12 cycles. Via MiXCR, TCRdb re-called the 5' RACE reads, giving one row per CDR3 protein. The sample has about 1,400,000 distinct CDR3 sequences, almost 60% seen once. The sequencing sample was made of blood. The origin of the receptors is a man aged 18 to 30 in good health.

J is TRBJ2-1 and V is TRBV27, with 11 bases identical to TRBD2. This CDR3 region has 15 residues. V was clipped by 4 bases and J by 7 bases; unmatched bases: 6. Germline assignment: CDR1 MNHEY and CDR2 SMNVEV (reference sequence). In DNA form, the CDR3 reads TGTGCCAGCAGTTATCTAGCGGGAGGAGGGAATGAGCAGTTCTTC. Its protein is CASSYLAGGGNEQFF.

The V gene is TRBV4-1, the J gene TRBJ1-2; 8 bases align to TRBD1. Germline CDR1 MGHRA, CDR2 YSYEKL. The CDR3 length is 15 residues. With 1 base clipped from V and 4 bases from J, the junction kept 5 bases outside the gene matches. In DNA, the CDR3 is TGCGCCAGCAGCCAAGGAGCAGGGGGCAGCTATGGCTACACCTTC. This translates into CASSQGAGGSYGYTF.

This clonotype was detected many times. This chain uses TRBV11-2 with TRBJ2-7, with D perhaps matching TRBD1 (5 bases). The V end was cut by 0 bases, the J end by 3 bases, with 12 bases between. The CDR3 spans 15 residues. Germline-derived CDR1 and CDR2 are SGHAT and FQNNGV. In nucleotides, the CDR3 is TGTGCCAGCAGCTTAGATTCGGACATTTACTACGAGCAGTACTTC. Its translation: CASSLDSDIYYEQYF.

The chain carries TRBV28 and TRBJ2-6; TRBD2 is a possible D gene (5 bases). The CDR3 runs 17 residues. Germline loops: CDR1 MDHEN, CDR2 SYDVKM. V lost 8 bases to trimming and J lost 0 bases, with 17 bases between them. CDR3 nucleotide sequence: TGTGCCAGCGGGGAGCCAGGAATCTCCTCTGGGGCCAACGTCCTGACTTTC. Amino acid sequence: CASGEPGISSGANVLTF.

A few counts support this clonotype. The chain's CDR3 is CASSQGSGRAFWEQFF. The DNA of the CDR3 is TGTGCCAGCAGCCAAGGAAGCGGGAGGGCTTTTTGGGAGCAGTTCTTC. The rearrangement uses TRBV3-1 and TRBJ2-1, with 10 bases aligning to TRBD2. Germline V gene sequence: CDR1 LGHDT, CDR2 YNNKEL (reference sequence). V was clipped by 1 base and J by 10 bases; unmatched bases: 10. This CDR3 is built from 16 residues.

In regard to this clonotype: Given a much more abundant clone one base away, this may be a read error. The rearrangement links TRBV5-4 to TRBJ1-2; 10 positions agree with TRBD1. Germline CDR1 and CDR2: SGHNT and YYREEE (reference sequence). The trim removed 5 bases at V and 2 bases at J, leaving 3 bases unmatched. CDR3 length: 14 amino acids. CDR3 coding DNA: TGTGCCAGCAGACCGGGACAGGGGAACTATGGCTACACCTTC. The encoded protein is CASRPGQGNYGYTF.

This clonotype was observed a few times. The gene calls are TRBV6-6 and TRBJ2-1; D not certain. With 2 bases removed from V and 1 base from J, the gap between germline ends came to 3 bases. This CDR3 comprises 13 residues. Germline V gene sequence: CDR1 MNHNY, CDR2 SVGAGI (reference sequence). In nucleotides, the CDR3 is TGTGCCAGCAGTTACCCATCCTACAATGAGCAGTTCTTC. This sequence encodes CASSYPSYNEQFF.

This chain joins TRBV6-1 and TRBJ2-3, with 12 positions matching TRBD2. CDR1 and CDR2 from the germline V gene are MNHNS and SASEGT. The CDR3 is made up of 18 amino acids. The V segment lost 6 bases and the J segment 5 bases; nucleotides outside the gene matches: 15. The DNA of the CDR3 is TGTGCCAGCAGGCCTGTAACCGGGACTAGCGGGTCGCGAGATACGCAGTATTTT. Translated, it gives CASRPVTGTSGSRDTQYF.

This chain joins TRBV7-9 and TRBJ1-2; tentative D call: TRBD1 (5 bases). V gave up 5 bases and J gave up 8 bases, with 18 bases separating them. The germline V gene encodes CDR1 SEHNR and CDR2 FQNEAQ (reference sequence). This CDR3 is built from 14 residues. The CDR3 loop is CASSPTEGPEGYTF. Written as DNA, the CDR3 is TGTGCCAGCAGCCCCACCGAGGGGCCGGAAGGCTACACCTTC.

This clonotype was seen a few times. The V call is TRBV27, the J call TRBJ2-7, with 7 bases aligning to TRBD2. The junction had 9 bases not matched to a gene; V was cut back by 3 bases and J by 4 bases. There are 15 residues in the CDR3. Germline V gene data show CDR1 as MNHEY and CDR2 as SMNVEV (reference sequence). The CDR3 reads CASSFRGGRLYEQYF. The CDR3 coding sequence is TGTGCCAGCAGTTTTAGGGGCGGGAGACTTTACGAGCAGTACTTC.

The rearrangement links TRBV3-1 to TRBJ2-1; D is undetermined. Deletions cut 1 base from V and 8 bases from J, with 15 bases between. The CDR3 has 15 amino acids. Looked up from germline, CDR1 is LGHDT and CDR2 is YNNKEL (reference sequence). Here the CDR3 DNA reads TGTGCCAGCAGCCAAGTAACTGGAAGCACACATGAGCAGTTCTTC. Protein product: CASSQVTGSTHEQFF.

This clonotype was seen only once. The J gene is TRBJ2-3, the V gene TRBV20-1, with a possible D match to TRBD1 (6 bases). This CDR3 has 15 amino acids. Trimming pared 6 bases from V and 2 bases from J, leaving 18 bases between. In germline, CDR1 is DFQATT, CDR2 SNEGSKA (reference sequence). DNA for the CDR3: TGCAGTGCCATCTCCGCCAGGGACACCACAGATACGCAGTATTTT. Its protein is CSAISARDTTDTQYF.

The V and J genes are TRBV10-3 and TRBJ2-1, with D tentatively TRBD1 or TRBD2 (5 bases each). V shed 0 bases and J shed 12 bases, with 9 bases lying between them. CDR3 length equals 12 residues. The germline gives CDR1 ENHRY, CDR2 SYGVKD. CDR3 in amino acids: CAISESRGTQFF. DNA of the CDR3: TGTGCCATCAGTGAGTCGAGGGGTACGCAGTTCTTC.

This clonotype was observed a few times. V and J are TRBV29-1 and TRBJ2-3, with D possibly TRBD1 on 6 matching bases. The CDR3 extends over 13 amino acids. V was trimmed by 7 bases and J by 2 bases, leaving 13 bases between them. The germline gives CDR1 SQVTM, CDR2 ANQGSEA. For the CDR3, the DNA is TGCAGCGGCCGACAGGAGTTCACAGATACGCAGTATTTT. It is translated as CSGRQEFTDTQYF.

The chain links TRBV6-2 or TRBV6-3 to TRBJ1-5; no clear D. V was cut by 6 bases and J by 7 bases, with 16 bases left in between. CDR1 is MNHEY, CDR2 SVGEGT, per germline. The CDR3 spans 14 residues. CDR3 residues: CASSPPEVWQPQHF. CDR3 coding DNA: TGTGCCAGCAGCCCCCCGGAGGTGTGGCAGCCCCAGCATTTT.

This chain uses TRBV20-1 with TRBJ2-7; the D is unclear. The CDR3 length is 12 residues. Trimming removed 1 base from V and 3 bases from J, with 7 bases in between. The germline V gene has CDR1 DFQATT and CDR2 SNEGSKA (reference sequence). This CDR3 reads CSARGGGYEQYF. The DNA for the CDR3 is TGCAGTGCTAGAGGAGGTGGCTACGAGCAGTACTTC.

V usage is TRBV27 and J usage is TRBJ2-7, with D possibly being TRBD1 or TRBD2 (5 bases each). The V end lost 2 bases, the J end lost 12 bases, and 17 bases lay between the germline ends. The germline gives CDR1 MNHEY, CDR2 SMNVEV (reference sequence). CDR3 length: 13 amino acids. CDR3 sequence reads: CASSLEGFETRYF. CDR3 DNA: TGTGCCAGCAGTTTAGAGGGGTTCGAGACCCGGTACTTC.

This chain uses TRBV7-2 with TRBJ1-1, with 7 positions matching TRBD1. The CDR3 consists of 16 residues. The V gene's germline CDR1 is SGHTA and CDR2 FQGNSA. V lost 1 base, J lost 6 bases, and 11 bases stayed unmatched. In DNA form, the CDR3 reads TGTGCCAGCAGCTTAGGAGGGGGCCCAGTTAAGGCTGAAGCTTTCTTT. Translating gives CASSLGGGPVKAEAFF.

About this clonotype: One end of the junction does not line up with germline, which may come from a read error. The chain is built from TRBV7-8 and TRBJ2-1; no definite D call. This CDR3 comprises 14 residues. Germline loops: CDR1 SGHVS, CDR2 FQNEAQ. CDR3 protein: CASSLRVFYDEQFF. CDR3 nucleotides: TGTGCCAGCAGCTTAAGGGTCTTCTACGATGAGCAGTTCTTC.

The CDR3 is CASSYSGSGDEQFF. The CDR3 nucleotides are TGTGCCAGCAGCTATAGCGGGAGTGGCGATGAGCAGTTCTTC. The chain has TRBV7-2 and TRBJ2-1; 9 positions agree with TRBD2. Germline-derived CDR1 and CDR2 are SGHTA and FQGNSA. Unmatched junction bases numbered 6, after V lost 4 bases and J lost 8 bases. The CDR3 consists of 14 residues.

The chain employs TRBV7-6 and TRBJ1-6; D possibly corresponds to TRBD1 (5 bases). V was pared by 5 bases and J by 10 bases, with 15 bases between. Germline V lookup: CDR1 SGHVS, CDR2 FNYEAQ. The CDR3 has 14 amino acids. The CDR3 coding sequence is TGTGCCAGCAGCGAAGGACATCTTTTATCACCCCTCCACTTT. Amino acids: CASSEGHLLSPLHF.

V usage is TRBV2 and J usage is TRBJ2-2, with a tentative D call TRBD2 (6 bases). Trimming removed 7 bases from V and 2 bases from J, with 20 bases in between. CDR3 length: 17 residues. The V gene's germline CDR1 is SNHLY and CDR2 FYNNEI. The CDR3 bases are TGTGCCAGCACTGGTGGGGCGGGGAGACCCAACACCGGGGAGCTGTTTTTT. Encoded protein: CASTGGAGRPNTGELFF. Full variable domain (remainder filled in from reference TRBV2 and TRBJ2-2): EPEVTQTPSHQVTQMGQEVILRCVPISNHLYFYWYRQILGQKVEFLVSFYNNEISEKSEIFDDQFSVERPDGSNFTLKIRSTKLEDSAMYFCASTGGAGRPNTGELFFGEGSRLTVL.

This clonotype was seen a handful of times. V and J are TRBV11-2 and TRBJ1-2; D call uncertain. This CDR3 is built from 12 residues. The germline V gene encodes CDR1 SGHAT and CDR2 FQNNGV. V dropped 8 bases and J dropped 4 bases, with 11 bases sitting between them. CDR3 region: CASPRAGYGYTF. CDR3 coding DNA: TGTGCCAGCCCCCGGGCGGGCTATGGCTACACCTTC. The complete variable domain, with remaining parts taken from reference TRBV11-2 and TRBJ1-2, reads EAGVAQSPRYKIIEKRQSVAFWCNPISGHATLYWYQQILGQGPKLLIQFQNNGVVDDSQLPKDRFSAERLKGVDSTLKIQPAKLEDSAVYLCASPRAGYGYTFGSGTRLTVV.

The rearrangement uses TRBV4-2 and TRBJ2-3, with a possible D match to TRBD1 (6 bases). The germline gives CDR1 LGHNA, CDR2 YNFKEQ. There are 15 residues in the CDR3. V lost 4 bases and J 2 bases, leaving 13 bases between the germline ends. The CDR3 bases are TGTGCCAGCAGCCGCGACAGGACCTACACAGATACGCAGTATTTT. Amino acids: CASSRDRTYTDTQYF.

The chain links TRBV4-1 to TRBJ2-4; 10 bases line up with TRBD1. The J call is uncertain, as TRBJ2-7 better fits the DNA end. The CDR3 length is 15 residues. Germline-derived CDR1 and CDR2 are MGHRA and YSYEKL. The CDR3 coding sequence is TGCGCCAGCAGCCTTCCGGGACAGGGGTCGGGCGAGCAGTACTTC. Translating it yields CASSLPGQGSGEQYF.

V is TRBV6-5 and J is TRBJ1-5; 7 bases are shared with TRBD1. The germline V gene has CDR1 MNHEY and CDR2 SVGAGI. J was trimmed by 11 bases and V by 2 bases; bases with no gene match: 12. This CDR3 region has 15 residues. DNA for the CDR3: TGTGCCAGCAGTTACAGGGGGCCTCAAAGCAATTCCCAGCATTTT. This gives the protein CASSYRGPQSNSQHF.

Regarding this clonotype: Sequence at one end of the junction differs from germline and may be a read error. The V gene is TRBV3-1, the J gene TRBJ2-5, with 15 bases aligning to TRBD2. Germline loops: CDR1 LGHDT, CDR2 YNNKEL (reference sequence). The CDR3 totals 17 residues. The CDR3 DNA reads TGCGCCAGCAGCCAAGGACTAGCGGGGGGGGAATATGAGACCCAGTACTTC. Translated, it gives CASSQGLAGGEYETQYF.